This entry lists 26 T cell receptor beta chains sequenced from one sample in a study of radiation and T cells in renal cell carcinoma. Assay used: immunoSEQ multiplex PCR; TCRdb lists only in-frame clones, some missing. The sample holds about 22,000 clones, about 80% seen once. The time point: baseline pretreatment blood. Noted treatment: 15 Gy SBRT to primary tumor, nephrectomy 4 weeks later. The specimen was blood, collected from a patient whose treatment included radiotherapy and nephrectomy. The receptor source for this set is a man aged 60 to 75 with renal cell carcinoma.

This chain links TRBV19 with TRBJ2-1; D is ambiguous. The V and J ends lost 5 bases and 5 bases respectively, with 10 bases between them. Germline CDR1 and CDR2: LNHDA and SQIVND (reference sequence). There are 13 residues in the CDR3. In nucleotides, the CDR3 is TGTGCCAGTAGTCCCCAGCTCCACAATGAGCAGTTCTTC. This encodes CASSPQLHNEQFF.

This clone was found once. This sequence joins TRBV11-2 and TRBJ1-1; tentative D call: TRBD1 (5 bases). The CDR3 is 14 residues long. Germline-derived CDR1 and CDR2 are SGHAT and FQNNGV. V was cut by 3 bases and J by 1 base, with 9 bases left in between. This CDR3 is CASSLTVPNTEAFF. The CDR3 region has the DNA TGTGCCAGCAGCTTGACAGTCCCGAACACTGAAGCTTTCTTT.

V and J are TRBV19 and TRBJ2-7; D is perhaps TRBD1 (5 bases). V shed 5 bases and J shed 0 bases, with 11 bases lying between them. The CDR3 extends over 14 amino acids. The V gene's germline CDR1 is LNHDA and CDR2 SQIVND (reference sequence). The CDR3 DNA reads as TGTGCCAGTAGTGCCTACAGGACCTCCTACGAGCAGTACTTC. It translates to CASSAYRTSYEQYF. Full variable domain (missing parts from reference TRBV19 and TRBJ2-7): DGGITQSPKYLFRKEGQNVTLSCEQNLNHDAMYWYRQDPGQGLRLIYYSQIVNDFQKGDIAEGYSVSREKKESFPLTVTSAQKNPTAFYLCASSAYRTSYEQYFGPGTRLTVT.

This clone has just one count. The rearrangement joins TRBV4-2 to TRBJ2-5, with D maybe TRBD1 (6 bases). The ends were cut back, 0 bases at V and 2 bases at J, with 16 bases in the middle. This CDR3 spans 17 amino acids. Germline CDR1 LGHNA, CDR2 YNFKEQ. The CDR3 coding sequence is TGTGCCAGCAGCCAAGAATTAGGGCAGGGGAGTCAAGAGACCCAGTACTTC. It translates to CASSQELGQGSQETQYF.

V usage is TRBV29-1 and J usage is TRBJ1-1; D might be TRBD1 (5 bases). Trimming removed 6 bases from V and 3 bases from J, with 8 bases in between. The CDR3 is 11 residues long. The V gene's germline CDR1 is SQVTM and CDR2 ANQGSEA. CDR3 nucleotides: TGCAGCGTACGGGGGGACACTGAAGCTTTCTTT. It codes for CSVRGDTEAFF.

The gene calls are TRBV18 and TRBJ2-3; D uncertain. CDR1 and CDR2 (germline): KGHSH, LQKENI. The CDR3 has 14 residues. Trimming took 0 bases from V and 4 from J, leaving 8 bases between them. CDR3 amino acids: CASSPPSVPDTQYF. CDR3 bases: TGTGCCAGCTCACCACCGTCGGTCCCAGATACGCAGTATTTT.

The chain has TRBV10-3 and TRBJ1-2; TRBD1 might be the D (6 bases). Germline assignment: CDR1 ENHRY and CDR2 SYGVKD. CDR3 length: 15 amino acids. The V and J ends lost 2 bases and 3 bases respectively, with 13 bases between them. CDR3 sequence: CAISEIQGSDYGYTF. CDR3 in DNA: TGTGCCATCAGTGAGATACAGGGCTCAGACTATGGCTACACCTTC.

V usage is TRBV2 and J usage is TRBJ2-4; D is possibly TRBD2 (6 bases). The V gene's germline CDR1 is SNHLY and CDR2 FYNNEI. Trimming removed 6 bases at V and 9 bases at J, with 12 bases between. CDR3 length: 12 residues. CDR3 bases: TGTGCCAGCAGGACGGGGGTCGGCATTCAGTACTTC. This sequence encodes CASRTGVGIQYF.

This clone was picked up a small number of times. The chain links TRBV27 to TRBJ2-1; D may be TRBD2 (5 bases). The CDR3 loop spans 17 amino acids. The germline V gene encodes CDR1 MNHEY and CDR2 SMNVEV (reference sequence). V lost 2 bases, J lost 3 bases, and 17 bases lay in between. CDR3 nucleotide sequence: TGTGCCAGCAGTTTAGAGGACCCCGGGGTCTACTACAATGAGCAGTTCTTC. This translates into CASSLEDPGVYYNEQFF.

The gene calls are TRBV5-6 and TRBJ2-2; 11 nucleotides agree with TRBD1. J lost 6 bases, V lost 3 bases, and 7 bases had no gene match. Germline CDR1 SGHDT, CDR2 YYEEEE. The CDR3 spans 16 residues. CDR3 bases: TGTGCCAGCAGCTGGACAGGGGGCGCAAGCTCCGGGGAGCTGTTTTTT. As protein: CASSWTGGASSGELFF. The full variable domain, rest sourced from reference TRBV5-6 and TRBJ2-2, is DAGVTQSPTHLIKTRGQQVTLRCSPKSGHDTVSWYQQALGQGPQFIFQYYEEEERQRGNFPDRFSGHQFPNYSSELNVNALLLGDSALYLCASSWTGGASSGELFFGEGSRLTVL.

The rearrangement joins TRBV7-9 to TRBJ1-6; no reliable D call. V lost 8 bases and J 4 bases, leaving 15 bases between the germline ends. The CDR3 extends over 15 amino acids. From germline, CDR1 is SEHNR and CDR2 FQNEAQ (reference sequence). The CDR3 sequence is CASGPQNGYNSPLHF. The CDR3 DNA sequence: TGTGCCAGCGGTCCTCAGAATGGGTATAATTCACCCCTCCACTTT.

This clone showed up just a few times. The V gene is TRBV15, the J gene TRBJ2-6; possibly TRBD1 for D (5 bases). The V gene's germline CDR1 is LNHNV and CDR2 YYDKDF (reference sequence). Trimming took off 0 bases at V and 3 bases at J, with 27 bases between the two ends. The CDR3 consists of 22 residues. DNA of the CDR3: TGTGCCACCAGCAGAGATAATCGTCCGGGTCAAAAGGGGCCTGGTGGGGCCAACGTCCTGACTTTC. This sequence encodes CATSRDNRPGQKGPGGANVLTF.

The gene calls are TRBV19 and TRBJ2-7; 9 bases match TRBD1. The V segment lost 5 bases and the J segment 5 bases; nucleotides outside the gene matches: 7. The CDR3 sequence is 14 residues long. Germline V CDR1 and CDR2: LNHDA, SQIVND (reference sequence). Here the CDR3 DNA reads TGTGCCAGTAGTCGGACAGGGGACTTCCACGAGCAGTACTTC. Amino acids: CASSRTGDFHEQYF.

The rearrangement joins TRBV11-2 to TRBJ2-5; D gene unclear. Looked up from germline, CDR1 is SGHAT and CDR2 is FQNNGV. This CDR3 has 12 amino acids. The germline V and J ends were trimmed by 6 bases and 5 bases, with 10 bases remaining between them. The CDR3 DNA is TGTGCCAGCAGTCTTAGCCGTGAGACCCAGTACTTC. Protein: CASSLSRETQYF.

The chain links TRBV6-5 to TRBJ1-2; D is ambiguous. V shed 1 base and J shed 9 bases, with 18 bases lying between them. CDR3 size: 15 residues. Germline V CDR1 and CDR2: MNHEY, SVGAGI. The CDR3 DNA is TGTGCCAGCAGTTACTTCCGAGCCTCTATGATTAGCTACACCTTC. This gives the protein CASSYFRASMISYTF.

This CDR3 reads CASSLSSGTDTQYF. The CDR3 DNA reads TGCGCCAGCAGCTTGAGCTCTGGCACAGATACGCAGTATTTT. The gene calls are TRBV5-1 and TRBJ2-3, with unresolved D. There are 14 residues in the CDR3. Trimming took 1 base from V and 1 from J, leaving 7 bases between them. CDR1 SGHRS and CDR2 YFSETQ come from the germline V gene.

The rearrangement uses TRBV4-3 and TRBJ2-5; D is unresolved. The CDR3 extends over 14 amino acids. CDR1 is LGHNA and CDR2 is YSLEER in the germline V gene. Trimming stripped 0 bases from V and 1 base from J, with 6 bases between. CDR3 protein: CASSQDVSQETQYF. The CDR3 region has the DNA TGCGCCAGCAGCCAAGACGTCAGCCAAGAGACCCAGTACTTC.

The rearrangement joins TRBV18 to TRBJ1-1, with a tentative D call TRBD1 (5 bases). In germline, CDR1 is KGHSH, CDR2 LQKENI. The V end was cut by 6 bases, the J end by 0 bases, with 11 bases between. The CDR3 length is 14 residues. CDR3: CASSRDGLNTEAFF. CDR3 in DNA: TGTGCCAGCTCCCGGGACGGCTTGAACACTGAAGCTTTCTTT. Based on the CDR3 plus reference TRBV18 and TRBJ1-1, the full variable domain is NAGVMQNPRHLVRRRGQEARLRCSPMKGHSHVYWYRQLPEEGLKFMVYLQKENIIDESGMPKERFSAEFPKEGPSILRIQQVVRGDSAAYFCASSRDGLNTEAFFGQGTRLTVV.

The chain uses TRBV18 and TRBJ2-5; TRBD1 might be the D (7 bases). The CDR3 has 15 residues. The V and J ends lost 3 bases and 5 bases respectively, with 16 bases between them. Per germline, CDR1 KGHSH and CDR2 LQKENI. CDR3 nucleotides: TGTGCCAGCTCACCCACGAAGACAGGGAGGGAGACCCAGTACTTC. This gives the protein CASSPTKTGRETQYF.

This rearrangement joins TRBV14 to TRBJ1-1, with unresolved D. Per the germline V gene, CDR1 is SGHDN and CDR2 is FVKESK. The V gene lost 1 base and the J gene lost 0 bases, with 12 bases spanning the gap. This CDR3 comprises 16 residues. Written as DNA, the CDR3 is TGTGCCAGCAGCCAAGGTCAACGGAACATGAACACTGAAGCTTTCTTT. This translates into CASSQGQRNMNTEAFF. The entire variable domain, with the rest obtained from reference TRBV14 and TRBJ1-1, is as follows: EAGVTQFPSHSVIEKGQTVTLRCDPISGHDNLYWYRRVMGKEIKFLLHFVKESKQDESGMPNNRFLAERTGGTYSTLKVQPAELEDSGVYFCASSQGQRNMNTEAFFGQGTRLTVV.

This chain uses TRBV9 with TRBJ1-2, with 9 bases identical to TRBD1. Germline V lookup: CDR1 SGDLS, CDR2 YYNGEE. Trimming took 6 bases from V and 4 from J; bases not matched to a gene: 10. The CDR3 contains 15 residues. The CDR3 loop reads CASTPYTGGVYGYTF. Here the CDR3 DNA reads TGTGCCAGCACTCCTTACACAGGGGGCGTCTATGGCTACACCTTC. The entire variable domain, with the rest obtained from reference TRBV9 and TRBJ1-2, is as follows: DSGVTQTPKHLITATGQRVTLRCSPRSGDLSVYWYQQSLDQGLQFLIQYYNGEERAKGNILERFSAQQFPDLHSELNLSSLELGDSALYFCASTPYTGGVYGYTFGSGTRLTVV.

This chain connects TRBV10-2 to TRBJ1-4, with 11 bases identical to TRBD1. The V and J ends lost 6 bases and 3 bases, in that order; junction bases with no gene match: 3. Germline loops: CDR1 WSHSY, CDR2 SAAADI. The CDR3 totals 15 residues. CDR3 loop: CASRDRGLANEKLFF. The CDR3 DNA follows: TGCGCCAGCAGGGACAGGGGGCTTGCTAATGAAAAACTGTTTTTT.

The rearrangement uses TRBV5-1 and TRBJ2-7; D perhaps matches TRBD2 (5 bases). The CDR3 consists of 14 residues. The germline V gene has CDR1 SGHRS and CDR2 YFSETQ. The germline V and J ends were trimmed by 0 bases and 1 base, with 8 bases remaining between them. In DNA, the CDR3 is TGCGCCAGCAGCTTGGGAGACTATTCCTACGAGCAGTACTTC. It codes for CASSLGDYSYEQYF.

This clone was picked up a small number of times. The CDR3 sequence: CASSFGGVGTNTEAFF. CDR3 DNA: TGTGCCAGCAGTTTCGGGGGCGTCGGCACTAACACTGAAGCTTTCTTT. This chain joins TRBV6-6 and TRBJ1-1, with D perhaps TRBD1 (6 bases). The CDR3 is 16 residues long. The germline gives CDR1 MNHNY, CDR2 SVGAGI (reference sequence). V lost 4 bases, J lost 2 bases, and 17 bases lay in between.

This chain links TRBV9 with TRBJ1-2; 9 bases are shared with TRBD1. The CDR3 runs 13 residues. Germline V gene data show CDR1 as SGDLS and CDR2 as YYNGEE. V was pared by 4 bases and J by 8 bases, with 6 bases of the junction left unmatched. CDR3 loop: CASSTTGGLGYTF. The CDR3 bases are TGTGCCAGCAGCACAACAGGGGGCTTAGGCTACACCTTC.

V and J are TRBV21-1 and TRBJ2-1; the table's D call, TRBD1, has no DNA check behind it. TRBV21-1 is a known pseudogene. The CDR3 is 17 residues long. CDR3 in DNA: TGTGCCAGCAGCAGGAAAGTCGTGGGGGCCCCATACAATGAGCAGTTCTTC. Protein sequence: CASSRKVVGAPYNEQFF.